This TCR beta chain was captured by sequencing in a study of identical twins (dated by TCRdb to about 2016). Regarding the complete study: To test whether fetal clonotypes persist, this study deep-sequenced TCR alpha and beta repertoires from monozygotic twins, from unrelated adults of various ages, and from cord blood. To rule out contamination, replicate twin experiments were performed at different times with different library preparation protocols.

Broader findings and caveats from the paper: Out-of-frame TCR alpha sharing in monozygotic twins was systematically underestimated by recombination models, whereas sharing between unrelated individuals was in agreement with the recombination models. Excess twin sharing in beta out-of-frame sequences was weaker because fewer shared sequences lowered the signal-to-noise ratio. Compared with coincidental sharing between unrelated individuals, an excess of low generation-probability sequences was observed among out-of-frame TCR alpha sequences shared between twins. Zero-insertion analyses could be partly confounded by invariant T cells such as MAIT and iNKT, though diverse VJ usage argued against such confounding for most clonotypes. Conclusions relied on cross-sectional statistical analysis, since the same donors could not be followed over many years. Fewer insertions were carried by abundant cord blood beta clonotypes, a similar but weaker trend appeared in young adult naive repertoires, and no such trend appeared in memory repertoires.

Every donor was a healthy Caucasian. Three pairs of female monozygotic twins, all aged 18 to 29 years, were included in the twin cohort. Positive isolation kits from Invitrogen were used to isolate CD4+ and CD8+ T cell populations. This clonotype showed up just a few times. Its antigen is still unknown. No qualities accompany the bases; no much larger clone lies one base away. Library creation used 5' RACE. Instrument on record: Illumina HiSeq 2000. Template switching added a universal primer binding site, and the final cDNA carried a unique molecular identifier that allowed TCR cDNA molecules to be counted accurately. Specific primers in the conserved constant-segment region were used to synthesize first-strand cDNA for TCR alpha and beta chains. To control for contamination, every cDNA library carried two barcodes: a SMART-Mk sample barcode plus Illumina barcodes. TruSeq adapter sequences, together with Illumina sample barcodes, were added in two successive PCR steps. TCR alpha and beta cDNA libraries were sequenced on the Illumina HiSeq platform with custom primers. Per the source publication's procedure: MiGEC was used to process raw reads and extract unique molecular identifiers, and MiXCR was used to find CDR3 positions. For each individual, recombination models were inferred using an EM algorithm with the repgenHMM and IGoR tools. Shared clonotypes were analyzed with the tcR package in R, and sharing was normalized by the product of cloneset sizes. To study raw recombination without the effects of thymic and clonal selection, out-of-frame nonproductive sequences were analyzed. Clones were called with MiXCR by TCRdb after fastp trimmed the public reads at Q25, and only in-frame beta chains were retained. All rows with the same CDR3 protein become a single entry with the most common DNA and genes. The V and J calls, along with clone size, are taken from TCRdb and not from the paper's own processing. The sample profile shows 460,000 or so distinct CDR3 sequences; approximately 15% of them were found once. The ten largest clones add up to about 0.53% of the sample.

These records were also assigned to another study, of yellow fever vaccine responses in identical twins. The second source states: According to the authors, the vaccine-induced T cell response in identical twins seemed to be partly convergent and partly specific to each individual. In identical twins, the study followed T cell clones that responded to the vaccine with precision.

The TCR originated in a woman aged 18-29 years in good health. Sequencing was done on a sample of CD4+ T cells sorted from blood.

The CDR3: CASSFNDGGETQYF. The nucleotides are TGTGCCAGCAGCTTTAACGATGGGGGAGAGACCCAGTACTTC. The sequence joins TRBV5-4 to TRBJ2-5, with a tentative D call of TRBD1 or TRBD2, each matching 5 bases. The germline V gene (reference sequence) yields SGHNT for CDR1 and YYREEE for CDR2. Trimming takes 2 bases from V and 4 bases from J, and the germline ends sit 12 bases apart. The CDR3 starts with the cysteine, ends with the phenylalanine, and has 14 residues. The retained sequence is limited to the CDR3, 42 bases, with the frame set at the first base.